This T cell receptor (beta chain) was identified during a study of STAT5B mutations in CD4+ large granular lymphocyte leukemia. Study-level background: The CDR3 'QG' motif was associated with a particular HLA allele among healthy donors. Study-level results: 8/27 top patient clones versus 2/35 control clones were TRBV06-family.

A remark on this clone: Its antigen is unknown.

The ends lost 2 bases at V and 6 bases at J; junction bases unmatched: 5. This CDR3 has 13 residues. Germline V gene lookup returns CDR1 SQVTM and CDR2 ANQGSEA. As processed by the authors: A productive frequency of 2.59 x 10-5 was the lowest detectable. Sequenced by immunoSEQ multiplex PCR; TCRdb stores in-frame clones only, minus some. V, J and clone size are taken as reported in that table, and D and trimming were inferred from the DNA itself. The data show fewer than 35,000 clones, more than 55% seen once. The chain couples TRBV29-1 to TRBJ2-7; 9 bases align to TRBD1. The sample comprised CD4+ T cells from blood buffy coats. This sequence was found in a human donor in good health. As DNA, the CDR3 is TGCAGCGTTGAAACGGACAGGGGTGTCGAGCAGTACTTC. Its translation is CSVETDRGVEQYF.